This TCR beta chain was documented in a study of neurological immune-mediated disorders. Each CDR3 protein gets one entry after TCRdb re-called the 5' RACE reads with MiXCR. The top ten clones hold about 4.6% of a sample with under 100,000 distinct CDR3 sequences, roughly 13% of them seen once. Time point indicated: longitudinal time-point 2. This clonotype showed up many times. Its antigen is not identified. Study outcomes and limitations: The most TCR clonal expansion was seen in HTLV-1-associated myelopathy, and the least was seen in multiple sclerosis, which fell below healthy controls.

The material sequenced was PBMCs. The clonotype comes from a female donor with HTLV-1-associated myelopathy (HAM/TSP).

CDR3 sequence (DNA): TGTGCCAGCAGCCGATCGACAGGGGGCGCATCACCCCTCCACTTT. It yields the protein CASSRSTGGASPLHF. The V and J genes are TRBV12-3 or TRBV12-4 and TRBJ1-6; 10 nucleotides agree with TRBD1. J gave up 10 bases and V 6 bases, and 9 bases lay outside the gene matches. The CDR3 is made up of 15 amino acids.